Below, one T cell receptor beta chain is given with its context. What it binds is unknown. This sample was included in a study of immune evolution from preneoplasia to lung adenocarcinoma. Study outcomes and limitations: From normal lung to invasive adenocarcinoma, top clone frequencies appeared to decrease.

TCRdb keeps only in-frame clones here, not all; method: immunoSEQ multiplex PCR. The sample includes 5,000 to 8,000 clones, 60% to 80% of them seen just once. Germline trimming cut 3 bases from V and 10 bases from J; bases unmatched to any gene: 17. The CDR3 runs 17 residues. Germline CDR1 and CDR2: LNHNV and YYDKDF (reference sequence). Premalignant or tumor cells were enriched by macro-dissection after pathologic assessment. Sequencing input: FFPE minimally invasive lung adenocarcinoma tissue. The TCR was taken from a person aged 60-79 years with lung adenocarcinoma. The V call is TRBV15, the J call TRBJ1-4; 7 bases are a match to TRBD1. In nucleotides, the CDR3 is TGTGCCACCAGCAGGCTCCCGATCGACAGGGAGCTCGGAAAACTGTTTTTT. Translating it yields CATSRLPIDRELGKLFF. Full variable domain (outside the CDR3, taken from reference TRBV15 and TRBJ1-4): DAMVIQNPRYQVTQFGKPVTLSCSQTLNHNVMYWYQQKSSQAPKLLFHYYDKDFNNEADTPDNFQSRRPNTSFCFLDIRSPGLGDTAMYLCATSRLPIDRELGKLFFGSGTQLSVL.